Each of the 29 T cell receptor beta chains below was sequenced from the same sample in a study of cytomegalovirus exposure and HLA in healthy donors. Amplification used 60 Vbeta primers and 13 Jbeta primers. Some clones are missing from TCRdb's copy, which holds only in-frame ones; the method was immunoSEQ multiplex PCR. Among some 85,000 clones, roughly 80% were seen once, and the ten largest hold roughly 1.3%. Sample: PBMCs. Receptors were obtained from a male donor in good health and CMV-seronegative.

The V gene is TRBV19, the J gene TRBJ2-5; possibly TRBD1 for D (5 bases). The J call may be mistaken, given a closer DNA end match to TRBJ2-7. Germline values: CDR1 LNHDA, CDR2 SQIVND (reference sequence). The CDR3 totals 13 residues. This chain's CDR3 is CASSSDRYYEQYF. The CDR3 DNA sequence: TGTGCCAGTAGTAGCGACAGATACTACGAGCAGTACTTC.

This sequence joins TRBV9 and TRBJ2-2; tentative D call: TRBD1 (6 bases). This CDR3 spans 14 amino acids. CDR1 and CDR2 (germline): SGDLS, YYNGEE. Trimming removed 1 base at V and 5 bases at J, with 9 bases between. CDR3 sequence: CASSVTTGTGELFF. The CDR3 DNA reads TGTGCCAGCAGCGTAACCACAGGGACCGGGGAGCTGTTTTTT.

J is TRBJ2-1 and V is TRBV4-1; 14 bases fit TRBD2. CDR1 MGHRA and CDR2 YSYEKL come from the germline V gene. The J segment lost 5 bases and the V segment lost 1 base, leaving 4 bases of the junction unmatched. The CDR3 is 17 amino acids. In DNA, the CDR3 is TGCGCCAGCAGCCAAGTGTCGGGACTAGCGGGAGACAATGAGCAGTTCTTC. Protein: CASSQVSGLAGDNEQFF.

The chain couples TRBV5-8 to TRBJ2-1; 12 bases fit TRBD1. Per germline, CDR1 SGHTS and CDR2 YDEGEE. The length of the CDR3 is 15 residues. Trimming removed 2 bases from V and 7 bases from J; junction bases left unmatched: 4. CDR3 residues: CASSLGTGGLNEQFF. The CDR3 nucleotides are TGTGCCAGCAGCTTAGGGACAGGGGGCCTGAATGAGCAGTTCTTC.

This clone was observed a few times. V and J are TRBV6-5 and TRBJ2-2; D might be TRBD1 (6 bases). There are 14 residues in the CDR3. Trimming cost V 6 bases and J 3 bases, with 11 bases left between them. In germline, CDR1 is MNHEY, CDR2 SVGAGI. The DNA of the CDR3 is TGTGCCAGCAGGTACAGGGAGTACACCGGGGAGCTGTTTTTT. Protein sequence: CASRYREYTGELFF.

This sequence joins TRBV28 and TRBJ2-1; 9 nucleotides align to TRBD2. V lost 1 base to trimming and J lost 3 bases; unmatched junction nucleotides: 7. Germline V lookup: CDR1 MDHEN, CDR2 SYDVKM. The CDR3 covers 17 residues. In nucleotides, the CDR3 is TGTGCCAGCAGTTTATCGCTAGCGGGATCCTTCTACAATGAGCAGTTCTTC. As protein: CASSLSLAGSFYNEQFF.

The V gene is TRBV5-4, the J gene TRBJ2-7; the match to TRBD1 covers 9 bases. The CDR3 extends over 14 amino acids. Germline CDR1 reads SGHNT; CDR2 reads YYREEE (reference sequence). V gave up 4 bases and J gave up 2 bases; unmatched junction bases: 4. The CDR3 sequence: CASSPGTGTYEQYF. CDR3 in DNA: TGTGCCAGCAGCCCCGGGACAGGGACCTACGAGCAGTACTTC.

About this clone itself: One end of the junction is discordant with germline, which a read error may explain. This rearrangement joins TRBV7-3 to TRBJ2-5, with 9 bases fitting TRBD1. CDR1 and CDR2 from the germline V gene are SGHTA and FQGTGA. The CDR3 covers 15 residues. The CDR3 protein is CASSVTTGGRETQYF. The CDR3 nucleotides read TGTGCCAGCAGCGTAACAACAGGGGGCAGAGAGACCCAGTACTTC.

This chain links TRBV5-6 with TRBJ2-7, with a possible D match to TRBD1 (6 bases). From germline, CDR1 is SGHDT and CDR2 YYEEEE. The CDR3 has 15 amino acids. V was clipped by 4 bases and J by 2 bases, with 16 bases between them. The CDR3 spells CASSPGAGVTYEQYF. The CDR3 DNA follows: TGTGCCAGCAGCCCCGGGGCAGGGGTAACCTACGAGCAGTACTTC.

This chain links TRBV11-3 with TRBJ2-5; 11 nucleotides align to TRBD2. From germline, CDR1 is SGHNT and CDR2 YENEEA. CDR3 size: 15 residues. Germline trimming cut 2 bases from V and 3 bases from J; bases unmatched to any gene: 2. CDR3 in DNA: TGTGCCAGCAGCTTAACGGGACTAGCGGAAGAGACCCAGTACTTC. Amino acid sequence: CASSLTGLAEETQYF. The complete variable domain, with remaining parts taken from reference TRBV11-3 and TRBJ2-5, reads EAGVVQSPRYKIIEKKQPVAFWCNPISGHNTLYWYLQNLGQGPELLIRYENEEAVDDSQLPKDRFSAERLKGVDSTLKIQPAELGDSAVYLCASSLTGLAEETQYFGPGTRLLVL.

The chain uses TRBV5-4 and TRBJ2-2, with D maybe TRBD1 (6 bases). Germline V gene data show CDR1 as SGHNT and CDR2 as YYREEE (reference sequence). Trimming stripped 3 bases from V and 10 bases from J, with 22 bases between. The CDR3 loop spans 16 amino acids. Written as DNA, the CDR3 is TGTGCCAGCAGCTCATCGATACAGGGTGAAGGCAAGGAGCTGTTTTTT. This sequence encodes CASSSSIQGEGKELFF.

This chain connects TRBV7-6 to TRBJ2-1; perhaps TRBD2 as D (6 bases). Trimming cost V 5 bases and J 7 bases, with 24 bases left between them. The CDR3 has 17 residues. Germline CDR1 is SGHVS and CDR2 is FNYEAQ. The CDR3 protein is CASSDSPARGLRNEQFF. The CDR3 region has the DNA TGTGCCAGCAGCGATTCTCCGGCACGGGGGTTAAGGAATGAGCAGTTCTTC.

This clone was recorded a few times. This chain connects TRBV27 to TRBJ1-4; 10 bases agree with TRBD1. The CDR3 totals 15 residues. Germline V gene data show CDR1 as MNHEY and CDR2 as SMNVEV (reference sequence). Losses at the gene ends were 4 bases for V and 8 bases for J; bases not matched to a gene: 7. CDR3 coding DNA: TGTGCCAGCAGTTCGCCGGGACAGGGGAGGGAAAAACTGTTTTTT. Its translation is CASSSPGQGREKLFF.

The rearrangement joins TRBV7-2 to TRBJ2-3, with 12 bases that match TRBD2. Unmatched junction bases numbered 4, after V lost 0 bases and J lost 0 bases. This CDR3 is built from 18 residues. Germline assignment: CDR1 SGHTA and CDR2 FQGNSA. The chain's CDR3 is CASSLATSGSPSTDTQYF. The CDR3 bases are TGTGCCAGCAGCTTAGCGACTAGCGGGAGTCCTAGCACAGATACGCAGTATTTT.

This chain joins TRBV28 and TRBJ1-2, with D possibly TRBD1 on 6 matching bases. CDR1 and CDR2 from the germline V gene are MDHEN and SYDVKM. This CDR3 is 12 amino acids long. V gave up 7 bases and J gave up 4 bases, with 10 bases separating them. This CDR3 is CASTLQGYGYTF. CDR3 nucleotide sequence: TGTGCCAGCACCCTACAGGGCTATGGCTACACCTTC.

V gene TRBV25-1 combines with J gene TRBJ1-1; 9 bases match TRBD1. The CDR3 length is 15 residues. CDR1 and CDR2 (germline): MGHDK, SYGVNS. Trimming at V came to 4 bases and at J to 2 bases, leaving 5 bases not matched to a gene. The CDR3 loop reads CASSAWTGANTEAFF. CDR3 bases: TGTGCCAGCAGTGCCTGGACAGGGGCAAACACTGAAGCTTTCTTT.

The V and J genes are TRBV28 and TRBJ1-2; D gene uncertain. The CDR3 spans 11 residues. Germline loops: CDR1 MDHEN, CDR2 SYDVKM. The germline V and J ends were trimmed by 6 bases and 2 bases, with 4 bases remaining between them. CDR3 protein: CASRENYGYTF. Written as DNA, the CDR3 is TGTGCCAGCAGGGAGAACTATGGCTACACCTTC.

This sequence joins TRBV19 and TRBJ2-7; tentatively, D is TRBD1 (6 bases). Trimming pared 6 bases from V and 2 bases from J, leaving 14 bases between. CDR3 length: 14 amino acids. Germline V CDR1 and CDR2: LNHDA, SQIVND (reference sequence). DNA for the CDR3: TGTGCCAGTAGCCTCGACAGGACCGCCTACGAGCAGTACTTC. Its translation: CASSLDRTAYEQYF.

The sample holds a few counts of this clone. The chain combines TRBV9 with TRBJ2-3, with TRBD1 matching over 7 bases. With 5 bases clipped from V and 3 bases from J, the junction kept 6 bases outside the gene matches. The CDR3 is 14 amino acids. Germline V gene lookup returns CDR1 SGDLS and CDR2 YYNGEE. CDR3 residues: CASRWGQRTDTQYF. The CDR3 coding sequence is TGTGCCAGCAGGTGGGGACAGCGAACAGATACGCAGTATTTT.

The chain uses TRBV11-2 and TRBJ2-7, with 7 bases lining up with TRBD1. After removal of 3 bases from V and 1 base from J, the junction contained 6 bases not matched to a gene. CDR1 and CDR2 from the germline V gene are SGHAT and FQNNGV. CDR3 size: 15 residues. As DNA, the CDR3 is TGTGCCAGCAGCTTTTTGTGGGACAGATCCTACGAGCAGTACTTC. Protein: CASSFLWDRSYEQYF.

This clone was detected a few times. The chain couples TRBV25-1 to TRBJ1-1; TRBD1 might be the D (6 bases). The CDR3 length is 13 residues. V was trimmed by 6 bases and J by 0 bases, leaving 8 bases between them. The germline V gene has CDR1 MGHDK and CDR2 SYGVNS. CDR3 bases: TGTGCCAGCAGGGGACATCTGAACACTGAAGCTTTCTTT. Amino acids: CASRGHLNTEAFF. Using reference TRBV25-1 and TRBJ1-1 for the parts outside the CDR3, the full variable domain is EADIYQTPRYLVIGTGKKITLECSQTMGHDKMYWYQQDPGMELHLIHYSYGVNSTEKGDLSSESTVSRIRTEHFPLTLESARPSHTSQYLCASRGHLNTEAFFGQGTRLTVV.

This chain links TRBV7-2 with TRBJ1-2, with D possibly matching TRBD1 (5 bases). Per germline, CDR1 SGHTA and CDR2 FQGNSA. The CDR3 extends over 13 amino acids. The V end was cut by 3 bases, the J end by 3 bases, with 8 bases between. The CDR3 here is CASSFQGYYGYTF. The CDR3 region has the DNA TGTGCCAGCAGCTTTCAGGGATACTATGGCTACACCTTC. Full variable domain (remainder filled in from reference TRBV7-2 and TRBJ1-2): GAGVSQSPSNKVTEKGKDVELRCDPISGHTALYWYRQSLGQGLEFLIYFQGNSAPDKSGLPSDRFSAERTGGSVSTLTIQRTQQEDSAVYLCASSFQGYYGYTFGSGTRLTVV.

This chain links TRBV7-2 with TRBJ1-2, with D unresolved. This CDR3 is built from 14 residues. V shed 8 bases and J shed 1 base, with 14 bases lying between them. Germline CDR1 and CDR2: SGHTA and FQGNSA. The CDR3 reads CASSYEVFNYGYTF. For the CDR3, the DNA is TGTGCCAGCTCCTATGAGGTTTTTAACTATGGCTACACCTTC.

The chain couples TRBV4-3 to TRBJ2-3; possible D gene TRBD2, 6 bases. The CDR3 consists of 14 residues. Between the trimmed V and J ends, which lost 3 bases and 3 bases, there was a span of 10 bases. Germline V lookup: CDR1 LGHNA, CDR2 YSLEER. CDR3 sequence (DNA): TGCGCCAGCAGCCAGGGGGGTCGGACAGATACGCAGTATTTT. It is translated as CASSQGGRTDTQYF.

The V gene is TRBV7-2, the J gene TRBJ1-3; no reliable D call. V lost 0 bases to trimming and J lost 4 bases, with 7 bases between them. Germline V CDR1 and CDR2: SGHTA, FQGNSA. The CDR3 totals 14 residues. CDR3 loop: CASSLATGGNTIYF. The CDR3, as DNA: TGTGCCAGCAGCTTAGCGACGGGAGGAAACACCATATATTTT.

CDR3 region: CASSFSFGRSNEQFF. The CDR3 nucleotides read TGTGCCAGCAGCTTCAGTTTTGGCAGATCCAATGAGCAGTTCTTC. The gene calls are TRBV7-2 and TRBJ2-1, with unresolved D. Trimming cost V 3 bases and J 6 bases, with 15 bases left between them. CDR3 size: 15 residues. Germline V gene sequence: CDR1 SGHTA, CDR2 FQGNSA. Full variable domain (outside the CDR3, taken from reference TRBV7-2 and TRBJ2-1): GAGVSQSPSNKVTEKGKDVELRCDPISGHTALYWYRQSLGQGLEFLIYFQGNSAPDKSGLPSDRFSAERTGGSVSTLTIQRTQQEDSAVYLCASSFSFGRSNEQFFGPGTRLTVL.

Written as DNA, the CDR3 is TGTGCCAGCACGACAGGGGACGGCAATCAGCCCCAGCATTTT. This encodes CASTTGDGNQPQHF. The chain joins TRBV27 to TRBJ1-5; 8 bases agree with TRBD1. Unmatched junction bases numbered 4, after V lost 7 bases and J lost 2 bases. Germline CDR1 and CDR2: MNHEY and SMNVEV (reference sequence). This CDR3 has 14 amino acids.

In nucleotides, the CDR3 is TGTGCCAGCAGCTTAGCTGAATCCGAACGGAACACTGAAGCTTTCTTT. Its protein is CASSLAESERNTEAFF. J is TRBJ1-1 and V is TRBV5-8; D is uncertain. Germline lookup yields CDR1 SGHTS and CDR2 YDEGEE. The length of the CDR3 is 16 residues. V lost 2 bases and J 1 base, leaving 15 bases between the germline ends.

The CDR3 protein is CASRQTDRALVGYTF. The CDR3 DNA reads as TGTGCCAGCAGGCAAACCGACAGGGCACTCGTTGGCTACACCTTC. This sequence joins TRBV27 and TRBJ1-2; 7 nucleotides line up with TRBD1. CDR3 length: 15 amino acids. Germline assignment: CDR1 MNHEY and CDR2 SMNVEV (reference sequence). The V and J ends lost 6 bases and 7 bases, in that order; junction bases with no gene match: 14.